This entry lists 13 T cell receptor beta chains sequenced from one sample in a study of T cells in tuberculosis. TCRdb keeps only in-frame clones here, not all; method: immunoSEQ multiplex PCR. In the table there are tens of thousands of clones, roughly 94% of which are singletons. Material: PBMCs. The receptors derive from a donor aged 10 to 29 with latent tuberculosis or without tuberculosis infection.

The V and J genes are TRBV28 and TRBJ2-2; 12 nucleotides agree with TRBD2. Trimming cost V 6 bases and J 8 bases; bases outside gene matches: 10. CDR3 length: 16 amino acids. The germline V gene encodes CDR1 MDHEN and CDR2 SYDVKM. For the CDR3, the DNA is TGTGCCAGCAGACCCCCGACTAGCGGGGGTGGTGGGGAGCTGTTTTTT. Its protein product is CASRPPTSGGGGELFF.

The V call is TRBV7-2, the J call TRBJ1-5; a possible D gene is TRBD1 (5 bases). CDR1 and CDR2 (germline): SGHTA, FQGNSA. This CDR3 region has 15 residues. The germline V and J ends were trimmed by 1 base and 1 base, with 8 bases remaining between them. CDR3 residues: CASSLESGSNQPQHF. CDR3 bases: TGTGCCAGCAGCTTAGAGTCAGGGAGCAATCAGCCCCAGCATTTT.

The chain recombines TRBV27 with TRBJ2-7; 7 bases are shared with TRBD2. Germline CDR1 is MNHEY and CDR2 is SMNVEV (reference sequence). With 5 bases clipped from V and 6 bases from J, the junction kept 7 bases outside the gene matches. CDR3 length: 13 residues. The CDR3, as DNA: TGTGCCAGCAGTGGGGGGGGAGGGAGCGAGCAGTACTTC. Its protein is CASSGGGGSEQYF.

The rearrangement uses TRBV9 and TRBJ2-1; 11 nucleotides align to TRBD2. Looked up from germline, CDR1 is SGDLS and CDR2 is YYNGEE. The V segment lost 4 bases and the J segment 6 bases; nucleotides outside the gene matches: 6. CDR3 length equals 15 residues. In nucleotides, the CDR3 is TGTGCCAGCAGCCCAACTAGCGGGAGTATCAATGAGCAGTTCTTC. Translated, it gives CASSPTSGSINEQFF.

The chain employs TRBV5-6 and TRBJ1-1; weak D call: TRBD1 (6 bases). The CDR3 extends over 13 amino acids. Germline values: CDR1 SGHDT, CDR2 YYEEEE. Trimming cost V 1 base and J 8 bases, with 12 bases left between them. CDR3 bases: TGTGCCAGCAGCTTGACAATAGGGACAGAAGCTTTCTTT. Residues: CASSLTIGTEAFF.

The J gene is TRBJ1-2, the V gene TRBV9, with D possibly being TRBD1 (6 bases). V lost 2 bases and J 0 bases, leaving 11 bases between the germline ends. Per germline, CDR1 SGDLS and CDR2 YYNGEE. CDR3 length: 15 amino acids. The CDR3 sequence is CASSVAGAPNYGYTF. In DNA form, the CDR3 reads TGTGCCAGCAGCGTCGCGGGGGCCCCTAACTATGGCTACACCTTC.

This clone was seen just once. V and J are TRBV7-8 and TRBJ1-5; D is perhaps TRBD1 (5 bases). This CDR3 region has 15 residues. The V gene's germline CDR1 is SGHVS and CDR2 FQNEAQ. V was cut by 4 bases and J by 5 bases, with 15 bases left in between. This chain's CDR3 is CASSSMGGGYQPQHF. CDR3 sequence (DNA): TGTGCCAGCAGCTCAATGGGTGGGGGGTATCAGCCCCAGCATTTT. Full variable domain (missing parts from reference TRBV7-8 and TRBJ1-5): GAGVSQSPRYKVAKRGQDVALRCDPISGHVSLFWYQQALGQGPEFLTYFQNEAQLDKSGLPSDRFFAERPEGSVSTLKIQRTQQEDSAVYLCASSSMGGGYQPQHFGDGTRLSIL.

The chain is built from TRBV7-8 and TRBJ1-5; 7 bases are a match to TRBD1. V lost 0 bases and J lost 6; bases outside the gene matches: 8. There are 16 residues in the CDR3. CDR1 and CDR2 from the germline V gene are SGHVS and FQNEAQ. The chain's CDR3 is CASSLAASGGRQPQHF. DNA for the CDR3: TGTGCCAGCAGCTTAGCTGCGTCAGGGGGTCGTCAGCCCCAGCATTTT.

V gene TRBV6-5 combines with J gene TRBJ1-4; D gene uncertain. Looked up from germline, CDR1 is MNHEY and CDR2 is SVGAGI. The CDR3 contains 15 residues. With 0 bases removed from V and 3 bases from J, the gap between germline ends came to 8 bases. As DNA, the CDR3 is TGTGCCAGCAGTTACTCTACGGGATCTAATGAAAAACTGTTTTTT. Translation gives CASSYSTGSNEKLFF.

V and J are TRBV6-5 and TRBJ2-1; D may be TRBD1 (6 bases). Germline V gene lookup returns CDR1 MNHEY and CDR2 SVGAGI. V shed 4 bases and J shed 0 bases, with 10 bases lying between them. The CDR3 extends over 15 amino acids. The CDR3 protein is CASSSRGGSYNEQFF. As DNA, the CDR3 is TGTGCCAGCAGTTCCAGGGGCGGCTCCTACAATGAGCAGTTCTTC.

CDR3: CASRLRDRGQPQHF. The CDR3 DNA sequence: TGTGCCAGCAGACTCCGGGACAGGGGACAGCCCCAGCATTTT. V and J are TRBV27 and TRBJ1-5; the match to TRBD1 covers 10 bases. The V gene's germline CDR1 is MNHEY and CDR2 SMNVEV (reference sequence). The CDR3 extends over 14 amino acids. V shed 6 bases and J 7 bases; nucleotides not matched to a gene: 6.

J is TRBJ1-4 and V is TRBV6-1, with a possible D match to TRBD1 (5 bases). V lost 5 bases and J 7 bases, leaving 11 bases between the germline ends. This CDR3 contains 13 residues. Germline CDR1 is MNHNS and CDR2 is SASEGT. CDR3 in amino acids: CASSLGGGEKLFF. The CDR3 nucleotides are TGTGCCAGCAGTCTCGGGGGAGGTGAAAAACTGTTTTTT.

This chain uses TRBV7-2 with TRBJ1-2; 11 bases are a match to TRBD1. The germline V gene has CDR1 SGHTA and CDR2 FQGNSA. The CDR3 runs 15 residues. After removal of 4 bases from V and 8 bases from J, the junction contained 9 bases not matched to a gene. CDR3 DNA sequence: TGTGCCAGCAGCTACATTGGACAGGGGGCCGGAGGCTACACCTTC. This gives the protein CASSYIGQGAGGYTF.